The 28 T cell receptor beta chains reported below all come from one sample, sequenced in a study of blood T cell repertoires in COVID-19. Only in-frame clones appear in the TCRdb table, and some are missing; sequencing was by immunoSEQ multiplex PCR. The repertoire holds a few hundred thousand clones, with around 80% as singletons. Sequences were obtained from peripheral blood. The receptors here all came from a woman in her 40s who had recovered from COVID-19.

V and J are TRBV27 and TRBJ1-6; maybe TRBD1 (6 bases). V was shortened by 2 bases and J by 13 bases, with 21 bases between the two germline ends. The CDR3 sequence is 16 residues long. Germline V gene lookup returns CDR1 MNHEY and CDR2 SMNVEV (reference sequence). DNA for the CDR3: TGTGCCAGCAGTTTAAGGCGGGGGGCCCAAGGGATTCCCCTCCACTTT. This encodes CASSLRRGAQGIPLHF.

This chain's CDR3 is CASSFDGWDRNYEQYF. The DNA for the CDR3 is TGTGCCAGCAGCTTCGACGGGTGGGACAGAAACTACGAGCAGTACTTC. V is TRBV7-9 and J is TRBJ2-7, with 7 bases aligning to TRBD1. The CDR3 has 16 amino acids. With V trimmed by 3 bases and J by 3 bases, 11 bases remained unmatched. Germline CDR1 is SEHNR and CDR2 is FQNEAQ (reference sequence).

The rearrangement joins TRBV5-1 to TRBJ2-7, with 7 nucleotides matching TRBD1. The CDR3 runs 16 residues. Looked up from germline, CDR1 is SGHRS and CDR2 is YFSETQ. V dropped 4 bases and J dropped 0; count of bases not matched to a gene: 10. CDR3 bases: TGCGCCAGCAGCCCTAACAGGGGCCGTCTCTCCTACGAGCAGTACTTC. As protein: CASSPNRGRLSYEQYF.

A single count supports this clone. The chain carries TRBV5-1 and TRBJ2-7; no clear D gene. The V end was cut by 1 base, the J end by 5 bases, with 4 bases between. The CDR3 sequence is 11 residues long. The germline CDR1 and CDR2 sequences are SGHRS and YFSETQ. CDR3: CASSLRDEQYF. In DNA form, the CDR3 reads TGCGCCAGCAGCTTGCGTGACGAGCAGTACTTC.

This chain links TRBV13 with TRBJ1-6; 8 nucleotides line up with TRBD1. Unmatched junction bases numbered 5, after V lost 4 bases and J lost 0 bases. CDR1 and CDR2 (germline): PRHDT, FYEKMQ (reference sequence). CDR3 size: 17 residues. The CDR3 DNA sequence: TGTGCCAGCAGCTCCAGGACAGGGAGCTCCTATAATTCACCCCTCCACTTT. This translates into CASSSRTGSSYNSPLHF.

The chain is built from TRBV6-4 and TRBJ1-1; the match to TRBD1 covers 11 bases. The CDR3 is 15 residues long. V dropped 6 bases and J dropped 1; count of bases not matched to a gene: 4. Per germline, CDR1 MRHNA and CDR2 SNTAGT. CDR3 loop: CASSVGTGGNTEAFF. The CDR3 DNA reads TGTGCCAGCAGCGTAGGGACAGGGGGGAACACTGAAGCTTTCTTT.

The V gene is TRBV5-4, the J gene TRBJ2-6; 7 positions match TRBD1. Trimming removed 4 bases from V and 0 bases from J; junction bases left unmatched: 7. CDR1 and CDR2 (germline): SGHNT, YYREEE (reference sequence). There are 17 residues in the CDR3. The CDR3: CASSAGTARSGANVLTF. CDR3 bases: TGTGCCAGCAGCGCCGGGACAGCCCGCTCTGGGGCCAACGTCCTGACTTTC.

The V and J genes are TRBV9 and TRBJ2-1, with 8 nucleotides matching TRBD2. The CDR3 runs 15 residues. Germline CDR1 reads SGDLS; CDR2 reads YYNGEE. V trimming: 0 bases; J trimming: 8 bases; junction bases outside the gene matches: 7. As DNA, the CDR3 is TGTGCCAGCAGCGTAGACAGCGGGGGACGAGATGAGCAGTTCTTC. Protein sequence: CASSVDSGGRDEQFF.

This rearrangement joins TRBV19 to TRBJ1-1, with TRBD1 matching 8 bases. J was trimmed by 7 bases and V by 5 bases; bases with no gene match: 9. Germline CDR1 and CDR2: LNHDA and SQIVND (reference sequence). This CDR3 contains 14 residues. The CDR3 protein is CASSSRNRGFEAFF. Here the CDR3 DNA reads TGTGCCAGTAGTTCCCGGAACAGGGGGTTTGAAGCTTTCTTT.

CDR3 DNA: TGTGCCAGCAGCTTAGTGGCGGGGGGTTTCTACAATGAGCAGTTCTTC. The encoded protein is CASSLVAGGFYNEQFF. The chain has TRBV7-2 and TRBJ2-1; 8 positions agree with TRBD2. V lost 1 base and J lost 3; bases outside the gene matches: 5. The CDR3 is 16 amino acids. Germline V gives CDR1 SGHTA, CDR2 FQGNSA.

The CDR3 spells CASSYLAQARSYEQYF. The CDR3 DNA sequence: TGTGCCAGCAGTTACTTAGCGCAGGCTAGGTCCTACGAGCAGTACTTC. This chain links TRBV6-6 with TRBJ2-7; D perhaps matches TRBD2 (5 bases). The CDR3 length is 16 residues. V was cut by 1 base and J by 1 base, with 14 bases left in between. Germline CDR1 is MNHNY and CDR2 is SVGAGI (reference sequence).

Only one count was recorded for this clone. This rearrangement joins TRBV11-2 to TRBJ2-5; perhaps TRBD2 as D (5 bases). Trimming stripped 3 bases from V and 5 bases from J, with 16 bases between. The CDR3 has 15 residues. CDR1 and CDR2 (germline): SGHAT, FQNNGV. CDR3 residues: CASSFSQTSGETQYF. DNA of the CDR3: TGTGCCAGCAGCTTTTCTCAGACATCGGGGGAGACCCAGTACTTC.

The genes are TRBV19 and TRBJ1-5; 7 bases are shared with TRBD1. There are 14 residues in the CDR3. CDR1 and CDR2 from the germline V gene are LNHDA and SQIVND (reference sequence). Trimming at V came to 6 bases and at J to 3 bases, leaving 5 bases not matched to a gene. The CDR3 bases are TGTGCCAGTAGGGTTACAGGGGACAATCAGCCCCAGCATTTT. Amino acids: CASRVTGDNQPQHF.

This sequence joins TRBV7-2 and TRBJ2-5, with 10 bases aligning to TRBD2. Germline values: CDR1 SGHTA, CDR2 FQGNSA. Trimming cost V 5 bases and J 5 bases; bases outside gene matches: 8. This CDR3 comprises 15 residues. CDR3 amino acids: CASSASGGASETQYF. CDR3 in DNA: TGTGCCAGCAGCGCAAGCGGGGGGGCGTCGGAGACCCAGTACTTC.

This chain joins TRBV6-9 and TRBJ2-7; D gene ambiguous. This CDR3 is 12 amino acids long. From germline, CDR1 is MNHGY and CDR2 SVAAGI. Trimming shortened V by 10 bases and J by 0 bases, and 10 bases separated the two germline ends. In DNA form, the CDR3 reads TGTGCCATGCGAGTAGCCTCCTACGAGCAGTACTTC. This sequence encodes CAMRVASYEQYF.

V usage is TRBV9 and J usage is TRBJ1-6; 8 bases match TRBD1. Germline V gene sequence: CDR1 SGDLS, CDR2 YYNGEE. After removal of 2 bases from V and 8 bases from J, the junction contained 9 bases not matched to a gene. The CDR3 length is 16 residues. DNA of the CDR3: TGTGCCAGCAGCGTCCGTGACAGGGGTGGGGATTCACCCCTCCACTTT. This encodes CASSVRDRGGDSPLHF.

V and J are TRBV5-1 and TRBJ1-1; the match to TRBD1 covers 7 bases. The V segment lost 1 base and the J segment 9 bases; nucleotides outside the gene matches: 12. The CDR3 contains 15 residues. The germline gives CDR1 SGHRS, CDR2 YFSETQ. CDR3 region: CASSLWTGFLSKAFF. The CDR3 nucleotides are TGCGCCAGCAGCTTGTGGACAGGTTTTCTTAGTAAAGCTTTCTTT.

This clone occurred once. The sample contains more than one DNA sequence encoding this CDR3. This rearrangement joins TRBV7-2 to TRBJ1-1, with D perhaps matching TRBD1 (5 bases). V was clipped by 6 bases and J by 1 base, with 9 bases between them. Germline V CDR1 and CDR2: SGHTA, FQGNSA. CDR3 length: 13 residues. The CDR3 loop reads CASSTGQNTEAFF. CDR3 DNA sequence: TGTGCCAGCAGTACCGGACAGAACACTGAAGCTTTCTTT.

The chain has TRBV2 and TRBJ1-3; D remains unclear. The CDR3 runs 17 residues. V was trimmed by 5 bases and J by 5 bases, leaving 22 bases between them. Germline CDR1 is SNHLY and CDR2 is FYNNEI. Here the CDR3 DNA reads TGTGCCAGCAGTCTTGATGCGGGAAGGGTCGGGAGAAACACCATATATTTT. Translated, it gives CASSLDAGRVGRNTIYF.

J is TRBJ2-2 and V is TRBV28, with D hard to call. This CDR3 has 12 amino acids. Trimming pared 10 bases from V and 4 bases from J, leaving 10 bases between. Germline V gives CDR1 MDHEN, CDR2 SYDVKM. CDR3 amino acids: CAINGRTGELFF. The CDR3 DNA is TGTGCCATCAATGGGCGCACCGGGGAGCTGTTTTTT.

This chain uses TRBV11-3 with TRBJ2-7; 7 bases are shared with TRBD1. This CDR3 spans 15 amino acids. Germline V gene data show CDR1 as SGHNT and CDR2 as YENEEA. V lost 5 bases, J lost 0 bases, and 7 bases stayed unmatched. CDR3 loop: CASSNDGTVSYEQYF. CDR3 nucleotide sequence: TGTGCCAGCAGCAACGACGGGACAGTCTCCTACGAGCAGTACTTC.

The chain couples TRBV3-1 (or the pseudogene TRBV3-2) to TRBJ2-7; 9 nucleotides agree with TRBD1. The germline gives CDR1 LGHDT, CDR2 YNNKEL (reference sequence). J was trimmed by 3 bases and V by 1 base; bases with no gene match: 10. The CDR3 length is 17 residues. CDR3 sequence (DNA): TGTGCCAGCAGCCAAGGAGTTGCGGGACAGGGATACTACGAGCAGTACTTC. It yields the protein CASSQGVAGQGYYEQYF.

The chain joins TRBV5-4 to TRBJ2-4, with TRBD1 matching over 7 bases. Germline CDR1 SGHNT, CDR2 YYREEE (reference sequence). V shed 0 bases, J shed 2 bases, and the junction held 5 bases outside the gene matches. The CDR3 runs 16 residues. CDR3 loop: CASSLGGGASKNIQYF. The CDR3 coding sequence is TGTGCCAGCAGCTTGGGAGGGGGCGCTTCCAAAAACATTCAGTACTTC.

CDR3 sequence reads: CASSLEGGLVDTQYF. CDR3 bases: TGCGCCAGCAGCTTGGAGGGGGGGTTGGTAGATACGCAGTATTTT. The genes are TRBV5-1 and TRBJ2-3, with D tentatively TRBD2 (7 bases). V lost 0 bases to trimming and J lost 5 bases, with 13 bases between them. CDR1 SGHRS and CDR2 YFSETQ come from the germline V gene. The CDR3 contains 15 residues.

CDR3 residues: CASSLTLGAGGPGEETQYF. Written as DNA, the CDR3 is TGTGCCAGCAGCCTGACCCTAGGAGCGGGGGGACCGGGGGAAGAGACCCAGTACTTC. The V and J genes are TRBV7-9 and TRBJ2-5, with 9 nucleotides matching TRBD2. Per the germline V gene, CDR1 is SEHNR and CDR2 is FQNEAQ (reference sequence). The CDR3 is made up of 19 amino acids. V was clipped by 5 bases and J by 3 bases; unmatched bases: 19.

J is TRBJ2-7 and V is TRBV6-5; TRBD2 agrees at 11 bases. With V trimmed by 2 bases and J by 3 bases, 3 bases remained unmatched. This CDR3 has 15 amino acids. The V gene's germline CDR1 is MNHEY and CDR2 SVGAGI. The CDR3 sequence is CASSYGLAGGYEQYF. The CDR3 DNA reads as TGTGCCAGCAGTTACGGTCTAGCGGGGGGCTACGAGCAGTACTTC.

V and J are TRBV12-5 and TRBJ1-2, with no clear D. Deletions cut 0 bases from V and 2 bases from J, with 10 bases between. The CDR3 spans 15 residues. In germline, CDR1 is LGHNT, CDR2 FRNRAP. CDR3: CASGLVITGNYGYTF. DNA for the CDR3: TGTGCTAGTGGTTTGGTAATCACGGGAAACTATGGCTACACCTTC.

This clone was observed a single time. This chain uses TRBV5-6 with TRBJ2-3, with 13 positions matching TRBD2. V dropped 4 bases and J dropped 10; count of bases not matched to a gene: 12. Germline V gives CDR1 SGHDT, CDR2 YYEEEE. The CDR3 totals 16 residues. Here the CDR3 DNA reads TGTGCCAGCAGCCCAGAAAACCCGGGACTAGCGGGGCCGCAGTATTTT. Encoded protein: CASSPENPGLAGPQYF.